This record concerns one T cell receptor (beta chain) sequence. Its cognate antigen is unknown. This specimen comes from a study of post-analysis software for immune sequencing data. Whole-study context: Included among the disease courses, which were recorded for the cohort, were relapsing-remitting, secondary progressive and progressive-relapsing multiple sclerosis. Notes on the study in general: Higher frequency in patients than in controls was seen for roughly five TRBV segments, with TRBV5-6, TRBV5-1 and TRBV20-1 among them. F measure clustering grouped samples strongly by preparation batch. Compared against controls, patients with multiple sclerosis displayed significantly lower normalized Chao1 diversity.

The TCR beta cDNA libraries carried unique molecular identifiers. From around 0.96 to 9.9 million T cells, around 500,000 cDNA molecules were obtained. MiXCR, applied by TCRdb to the PCR reads, yields one record per CDR3 protein. The data show fewer than 850,000 distinct CDR3 sequences, about 45% seen once. Germline assignment: CDR1 MNHEY and CDR2 SVGEGT. V lost 8 bases to trimming and J lost 9 bases, with 8 bases between them. The CDR3 covers 10 residues. Input material: blood. The V gene is TRBV6-2 or TRBV6-3, the J gene TRBJ2-1; D is unclear. The origin of this receptor is a girl between 10 and 17 years old with multiple sclerosis. DNA for the CDR3: TGTGCCAGCTTTGGTGGTGAGCAGTTCTTC. Translated, it gives CASFGGEQFF.